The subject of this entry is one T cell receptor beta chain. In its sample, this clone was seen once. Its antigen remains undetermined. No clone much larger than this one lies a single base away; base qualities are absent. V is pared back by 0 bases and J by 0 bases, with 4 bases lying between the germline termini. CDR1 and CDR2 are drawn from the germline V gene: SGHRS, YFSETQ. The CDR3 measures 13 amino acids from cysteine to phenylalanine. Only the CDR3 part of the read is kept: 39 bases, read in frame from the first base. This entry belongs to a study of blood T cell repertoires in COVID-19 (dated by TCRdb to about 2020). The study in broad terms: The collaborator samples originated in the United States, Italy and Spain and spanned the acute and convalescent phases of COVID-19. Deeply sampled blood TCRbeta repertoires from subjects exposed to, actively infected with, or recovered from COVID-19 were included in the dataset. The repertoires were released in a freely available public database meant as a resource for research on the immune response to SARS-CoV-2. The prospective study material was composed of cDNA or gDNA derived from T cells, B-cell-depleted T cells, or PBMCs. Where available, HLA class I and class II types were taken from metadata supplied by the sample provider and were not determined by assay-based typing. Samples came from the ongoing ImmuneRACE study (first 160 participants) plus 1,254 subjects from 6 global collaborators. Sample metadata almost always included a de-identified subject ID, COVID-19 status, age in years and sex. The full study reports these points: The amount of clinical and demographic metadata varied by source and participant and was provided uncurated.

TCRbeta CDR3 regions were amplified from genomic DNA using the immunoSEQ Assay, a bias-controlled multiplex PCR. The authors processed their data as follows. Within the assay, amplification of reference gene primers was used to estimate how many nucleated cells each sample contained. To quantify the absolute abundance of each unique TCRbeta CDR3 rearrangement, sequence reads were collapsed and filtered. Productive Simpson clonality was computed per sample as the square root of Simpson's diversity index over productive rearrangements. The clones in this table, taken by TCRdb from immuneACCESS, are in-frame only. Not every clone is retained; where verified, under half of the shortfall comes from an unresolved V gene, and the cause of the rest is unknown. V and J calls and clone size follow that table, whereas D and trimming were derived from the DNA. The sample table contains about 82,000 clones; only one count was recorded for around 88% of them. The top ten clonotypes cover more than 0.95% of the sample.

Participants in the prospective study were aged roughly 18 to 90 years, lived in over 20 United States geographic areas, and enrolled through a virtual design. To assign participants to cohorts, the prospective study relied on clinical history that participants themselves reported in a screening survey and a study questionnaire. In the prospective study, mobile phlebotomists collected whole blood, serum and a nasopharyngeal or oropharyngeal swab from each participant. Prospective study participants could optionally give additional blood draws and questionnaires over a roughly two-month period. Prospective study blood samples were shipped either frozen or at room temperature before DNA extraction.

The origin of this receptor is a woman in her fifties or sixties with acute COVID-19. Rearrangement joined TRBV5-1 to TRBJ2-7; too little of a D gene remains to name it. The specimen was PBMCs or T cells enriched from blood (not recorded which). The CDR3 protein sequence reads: CASSLGHSYEQYF. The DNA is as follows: TGCGCCAGCAGCTTGGGACACTCCTACGAGCAGTACTTC.